The 24 T cell receptor beta chains in this list originate from one sample, sequenced in a study of blood T cell repertoires in COVID-19. Assay used: immunoSEQ multiplex PCR; TCRdb lists only in-frame clones, some missing. In the table there are about 200,000 clones, around 87% of which are singletons. The sequenced material came from PBMCs or T cells enriched from blood (not recorded which). The receptor source for this set is a woman aged 25 to 39 who had recovered from COVID-19.

The rearrangement links TRBV12-3 or TRBV12-4 to TRBJ1-6; TRBD1 is a possible D gene (6 bases). Trimming stripped 7 bases from V and 9 bases from J, with 13 bases between. The CDR3 length is 13 residues. This CDR3 is CASMFQGGSPLHF. As DNA, the CDR3 is TGTGCCAGCATGTTTCAAGGGGGTTCACCCCTCCACTTT.

The gene calls are TRBV9 and TRBJ2-1, with D unresolved. Trimming took off 0 bases at V and 7 bases at J, with 17 bases between the two ends. This CDR3 is built from 16 residues. Germline assignment: CDR1 SGDLS and CDR2 YYNGEE. CDR3 nucleotides: TGTGCCAGCAGCGTAGCCGCCCGAGGAGCCCAGAATGAGCAGTTCTTC. This gives the protein CASSVAARGAQNEQFF.

This chain links TRBV12-3 or TRBV12-4 with TRBJ2-1, with TRBD2 matching 7 bases. V lost 5 bases, J lost 9 bases, and 7 bases stayed unmatched. The CDR3 length is 13 residues. Here the CDR3 reads CASSPSSGGEQFF. CDR3 in DNA: TGTGCCAGCAGTCCCTCCTCGGGAGGTGAGCAGTTCTTC.

This sequence joins TRBV7-2 and TRBJ1-1; unclear D gene. This CDR3 is 12 amino acids long. In germline, CDR1 is SGHTA, CDR2 FQGNSA. Trimming stripped 4 bases from V and 7 bases from J, with 10 bases between. In DNA, the CDR3 is TGTGCCAGCAGCTCCTATCTCGGTGAAGCTTTCTTT. It translates to CASSSYLGEAFF. The full variable domain, completed using reference TRBV7-2 and TRBJ1-1, is GAGVSQSPSNKVTEKGKDVELRCDPISGHTALYWYRQSLGQGLEFLIYFQGNSAPDKSGLPSDRFSAERTGGSVSTLTIQRTQQEDSAVYLCASSSYLGEAFFGQGTRLTVV.

The V call is TRBV5-1, the J call TRBJ2-7, with D possibly matching TRBD1 (5 bases). The CDR3 sequence is 14 residues long. The V end was cut by 2 bases, the J end by 0 bases, with 9 bases between. CDR1 SGHRS and CDR2 YFSETQ come from the germline V gene. The CDR3 region is CASSFRQSSYEQYF. CDR3 coding DNA: TGCGCCAGCAGCTTTAGACAGAGCTCCTACGAGCAGTACTTC.

The chain has TRBV14 and TRBJ2-3; D not resolved. Deletions cut 0 bases from V and 0 bases from J, with 13 bases between. Germline CDR1 is SGHDN and CDR2 is FVKESK. This CDR3 has 17 residues. The CDR3 here is CASSQDRTDLSTDTQYF. For the CDR3, the DNA is TGTGCCAGCAGCCAAGATAGAACAGATCTTAGCACAGATACGCAGTATTTT.

V and J are TRBV7-9 and TRBJ2-7; TRBD2 aligns across 8 bases. From germline, CDR1 is SEHNR and CDR2 FQNEAQ (reference sequence). The CDR3 has 16 residues. V was pared by 5 bases and J by 3 bases, with 12 bases of the junction left unmatched. CDR3 bases: TGTGCCAGCAGCCCGGGGGGGCCGGGAGGGCACTACGAGCAGTACTTC. Protein product: CASSPGGPGGHYEQYF.

Written as DNA, the CDR3 is TGCGCCAGCAGTGCAGACAGGGTTGGCTACACCTTC. Protein sequence: CASSADRVGYTF. The chain joins TRBV5-1 to TRBJ1-2, with 7 bases matching TRBD1. The CDR3 length is 12 residues. The ends lost 5 bases at V and 7 bases at J; junction bases unmatched: 5. Germline CDR1 is SGHRS and CDR2 is YFSETQ.

J is TRBJ2-2 and V is TRBV9; 12 nucleotides agree with TRBD2. The CDR3 is made up of 14 amino acids. Germline trimming cut 4 bases from V and 6 bases from J; bases unmatched to any gene: 1. Germline V CDR1 and CDR2: SGDLS, YYNGEE. The CDR3 here is CASSSSGGAGELFF. The CDR3 coding sequence is TGTGCCAGCAGCTCTAGCGGGGGGGCCGGGGAGCTGTTTTTT.

This clone was counted between two and nine times. This chain uses TRBV7-3 with TRBJ1-1, with 7 bases lining up with TRBD1. This CDR3 is built from 16 residues. V shed 5 bases and J 0 bases; nucleotides not matched to a gene: 9. Looked up from germline, CDR1 is SGHTA and CDR2 is FQGTGA. The DNA of the CDR3 is TGTGCCAGCAGCCTACAACCGACAGGGATGAACACTGAAGCTTTCTTT. Amino acid sequence: CASSLQPTGMNTEAFF.

This chain links TRBV5-1 with TRBJ1-2; unclear D gene. This CDR3 has 15 amino acids. Trimming removed 5 bases from V and 0 bases from J, with 14 bases in between. CDR1 SGHRS and CDR2 YFSETQ come from the germline V gene. The CDR3 here is CASSSGGVANYGYTF. In nucleotides, the CDR3 is TGCGCCAGCAGTTCGGGCGGGGTGGCTAACTATGGCTACACCTTC.

The chain couples TRBV19 to TRBJ1-2, with a tentative D call TRBD1 (5 bases). Germline lookup yields CDR1 LNHDA and CDR2 SQIVND (reference sequence). V was trimmed by 7 bases and J by 3 bases, leaving 12 bases between them. This CDR3 region has 13 residues. CDR3 residues: CASTSDRYYGYTF. CDR3 DNA: TGTGCCAGTACCTCCGACAGATACTATGGCTACACCTTC.

The V call is TRBV7-8, the J call TRBJ1-2, with TRBD1 matching 8 bases. This CDR3 has 15 residues. Germline loops: CDR1 SGHVS, CDR2 FQNEAQ. Losses at the gene ends were 4 bases for V and 1 base for J; bases not matched to a gene: 5. CDR3 nucleotide sequence: TGTGCCAGCAGCTCCGGACAGGGACGTAACTATGGCTACACCTTC. Protein: CASSSGQGRNYGYTF. The variable domain in full, with the rest retrieved from reference TRBV7-8 and TRBJ1-2, is GAGVSQSPRYKVAKRGQDVALRCDPISGHVSLFWYQQALGQGPEFLTYFQNEAQLDKSGLPSDRFFAERPEGSVSTLKIQRTQQEDSAVYLCASSSGQGRNYGYTFGSGTRLTVV.

The rearrangement uses TRBV30 and TRBJ1-5; 9 bases are shared with TRBD1. V was pared by 1 base and J by 5 bases, with 9 bases of the junction left unmatched. The CDR3 extends over 16 amino acids. Germline loops: CDR1 GTSNPN, CDR2 SVGIG (reference sequence). CDR3 sequence reads: CAWSGDDRGLHQPQHF. The CDR3 coding sequence is TGTGCCTGGAGTGGTGATGACAGGGGGTTGCATCAGCCCCAGCATTTT.

The chain uses TRBV3-1 (or the pseudogene TRBV3-2) and TRBJ2-5, with TRBD2 identical over 7 bases. V lost 4 bases to trimming and J lost 1 base; unmatched junction nucleotides: 3. This CDR3 contains 14 residues. The V gene's germline CDR1 is LGHDT and CDR2 YNNKEL (reference sequence). CDR3 in amino acids: CASSLRGVQETQYF. In nucleotides, the CDR3 is TGTGCCAGCAGCCTCCGGGGGGTCCAAGAGACCCAGTACTTC.

The chain is built from TRBV14 and TRBJ1-1; D remains unclear. CDR1 is SGHDN and CDR2 is FVKESK in the germline V gene. The V end lost 1 base, the J end lost 6 bases, and 3 bases lay between the germline ends. The length of the CDR3 is 11 residues. The CDR3 protein is CASSQAPEAFF. CDR3 bases: TGTGCCAGCAGCCAAGCTCCTGAAGCTTTCTTT.

This clone was seen once. The chain employs TRBV5-1 and TRBJ2-1; TRBD2 aligns across 13 bases. This CDR3 has 16 amino acids. Looked up from germline, CDR1 is SGHRS and CDR2 is YFSETQ. The V gene end was trimmed by 0 bases and the J gene end by 9 bases; junction bases not matched to a gene: 6. The CDR3 region has the DNA TGCGCCAGCAGCTTGGAACTAGCGGGAGGGCTGGGTGAGCAGTTCTTC. This translates into CASSLELAGGLGEQFF.

The rearrangement uses TRBV29-1 and TRBJ1-1; D unresolved. The V gene's germline CDR1 is SQVTM and CDR2 ANQGSEA. This CDR3 has 13 residues. Trimming shortened V by 4 bases and J by 4 bases, and 13 bases separated the two germline ends. This CDR3 reads CSVVPGNPTEAFF. The CDR3 DNA follows: TGCAGCGTTGTCCCGGGGAACCCCACTGAAGCTTTCTTT.

The J gene is TRBJ1-2, the V gene TRBV11-2; possible D gene TRBD1, 6 bases. The germline V gene encodes CDR1 SGHAT and CDR2 FQNNGV. Trimming stripped 4 bases from V and 5 bases from J, with 8 bases between. This CDR3 has 12 amino acids. CDR3 nucleotide sequence: TGTGCCAGCAGCTCCAGGGGTTATGGCTACACCTTC. This gives the protein CASSSRGYGYTF.

This clone has just one count. The chain joins TRBV7-6 to TRBJ2-1; 10 nucleotides align to TRBD2. Germline values: CDR1 SGHVS, CDR2 FNYEAQ. This CDR3 contains 16 residues. The V segment lost 5 bases and the J segment 5 bases; nucleotides outside the gene matches: 9. The CDR3 DNA reads TGTGCCAGCAGCCTAATTAGCGGGGGGACCAACAATGAGCAGTTCTTC. Residues: CASSLISGGTNNEQFF.

This clone was seen only a few times. The V call is TRBV29-1, the J call TRBJ1-1; a weak D match, TRBD1 (6 bases). This CDR3 spans 13 amino acids. Trimming removed 3 bases from V and 5 bases from J, with 13 bases in between. Germline CDR1 reads SQVTM; CDR2 reads ANQGSEA. The CDR3 DNA reads TGCAGCGTTGACCGGGGGGGCGTAACTGAAGCTTTCTTT. Amino acids: CSVDRGGVTEAFF.

This sequence joins TRBV3-1 (or the pseudogene TRBV3-2) and TRBJ1-2; perhaps TRBD1 as D (6 bases). V was pared by 1 base and J by 4 bases, with 13 bases between. Looked up from germline, CDR1 is LGHDT and CDR2 is YNNKEL (reference sequence). The CDR3 runs 15 residues. DNA of the CDR3: TGTGCCAGCAGCCAAGGCTCGGGACACATCTATGGCTACACCTTC. Residues: CASSQGSGHIYGYTF.

This clone was seen once. This rearrangement joins TRBV7-2 to TRBJ1-2; D is uncertain. The CDR3 has 13 amino acids. The V and J ends lost 1 base and 6 bases respectively, with 9 bases between them. Germline V gene sequence: CDR1 SGHTA, CDR2 FQGNSA. The CDR3 DNA sequence: TGTGCCAGCAGCTTAGGCCCGGGGAATGGCTACACCTTC. Amino acid sequence: CASSLGPGNGYTF.

The rearrangement links TRBV19 to TRBJ1-1; TRBD1 aligns across 7 bases. The CDR3 sequence is 15 residues long. The V gene's germline CDR1 is LNHDA and CDR2 SQIVND (reference sequence). Germline trimming cut 4 bases from V and 1 base from J; bases unmatched to any gene: 6. The CDR3 spells CASSSGQAPNTEAFF. CDR3 in DNA: TGTGCCAGTAGTAGTGGACAGGCGCCGAACACTGAAGCTTTCTTT.